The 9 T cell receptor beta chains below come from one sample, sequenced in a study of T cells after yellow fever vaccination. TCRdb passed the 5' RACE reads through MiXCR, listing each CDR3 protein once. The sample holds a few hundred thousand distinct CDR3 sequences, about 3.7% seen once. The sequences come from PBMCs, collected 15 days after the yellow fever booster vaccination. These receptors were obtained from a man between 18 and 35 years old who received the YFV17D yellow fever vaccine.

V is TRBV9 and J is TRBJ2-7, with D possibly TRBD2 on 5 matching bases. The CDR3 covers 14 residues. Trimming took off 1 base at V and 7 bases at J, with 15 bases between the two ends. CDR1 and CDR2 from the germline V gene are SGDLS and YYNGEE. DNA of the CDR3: TGTGCCAGCAGCGTACTAGCTGGTGGACGGGAGCAGTACTTC. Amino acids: CASSVLAGGREQYF. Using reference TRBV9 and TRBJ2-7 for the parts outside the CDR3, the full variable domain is DSGVTQTPKHLITATGQRVTLRCSPRSGDLSVYWYQQSLDQGLQFLIQYYNGEERAKGNILERFSAQQFPDLHSELNLSSLELGDSALYFCASSVLAGGREQYFGPGTRLTVT.

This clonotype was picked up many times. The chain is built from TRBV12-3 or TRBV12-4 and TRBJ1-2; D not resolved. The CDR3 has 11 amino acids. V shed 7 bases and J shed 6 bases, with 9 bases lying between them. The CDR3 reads CASTVGNGYTF. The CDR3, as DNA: TGTGCCAGCACGGTCGGGAATGGCTACACCTTC.

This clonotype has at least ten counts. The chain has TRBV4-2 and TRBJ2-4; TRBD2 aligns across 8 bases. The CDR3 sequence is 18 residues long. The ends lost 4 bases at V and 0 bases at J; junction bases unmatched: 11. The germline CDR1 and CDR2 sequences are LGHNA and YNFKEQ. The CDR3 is CASSLGGAGALAKNIQYF. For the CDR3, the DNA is TGTGCCAGCAGCCTGGGGGGAGCGGGGGCCCTAGCCAAAAACATTCAGTACTTC.

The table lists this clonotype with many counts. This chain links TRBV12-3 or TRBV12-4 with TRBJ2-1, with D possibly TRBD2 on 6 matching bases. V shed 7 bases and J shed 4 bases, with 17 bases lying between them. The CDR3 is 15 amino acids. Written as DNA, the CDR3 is TGTGCCAGCACGACCAGGAGGGCAGGGTACAATGAGCAGTTCTTC. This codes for CASTTRRAGYNEQFF.

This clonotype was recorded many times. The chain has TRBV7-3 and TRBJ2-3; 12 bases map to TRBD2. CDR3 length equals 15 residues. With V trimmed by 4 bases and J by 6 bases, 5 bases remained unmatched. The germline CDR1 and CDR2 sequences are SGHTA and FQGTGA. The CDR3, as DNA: TGTGCCAGCAGCTCTAGCGGGGGGGCCAGTGATACGCAGTATTTT. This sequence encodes CASSSSGGASDTQYF.

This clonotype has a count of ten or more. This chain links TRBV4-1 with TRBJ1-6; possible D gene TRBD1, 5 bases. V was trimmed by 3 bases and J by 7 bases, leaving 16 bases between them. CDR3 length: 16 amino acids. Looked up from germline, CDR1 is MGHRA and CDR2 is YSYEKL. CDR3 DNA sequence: TGCGCCAGCAGCCACGACGACGGGGCGATAAATTCACCCCTCCACTTT. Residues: CASSHDDGAINSPLHF.

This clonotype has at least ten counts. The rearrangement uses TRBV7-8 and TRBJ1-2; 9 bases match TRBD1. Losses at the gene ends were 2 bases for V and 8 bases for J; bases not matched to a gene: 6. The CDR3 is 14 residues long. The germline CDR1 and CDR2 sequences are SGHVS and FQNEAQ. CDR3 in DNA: TGTGCCAGCAGCTTATCCGGGACAGGGTACGGCTACACCTTC. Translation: CASSLSGTGYGYTF.

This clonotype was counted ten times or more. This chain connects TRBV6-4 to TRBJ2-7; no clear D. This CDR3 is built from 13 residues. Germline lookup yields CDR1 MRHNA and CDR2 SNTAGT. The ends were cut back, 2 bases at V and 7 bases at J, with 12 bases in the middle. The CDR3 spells CASSDRVCGEQYV. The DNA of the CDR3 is TGTGCCAGCAGTGACAGGGTATGTGGAGAGCAGTACGTC.

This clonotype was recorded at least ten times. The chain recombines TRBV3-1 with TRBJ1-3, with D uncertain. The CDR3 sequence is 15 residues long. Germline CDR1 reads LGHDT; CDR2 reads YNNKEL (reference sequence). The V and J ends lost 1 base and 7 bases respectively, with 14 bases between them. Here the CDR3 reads CASSQGSVIGNTIYF. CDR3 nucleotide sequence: TGTGCCAGCAGCCAAGGTAGCGTGATTGGGAACACCATATATTTT.